These 27 T cell receptor beta chains were all obtained from the same sample, sequenced in a study of somatic mutations in cytotoxic T cells in rheumatoid arthritis (dated by TCRdb to 2016 to 2017). The library was generated by the immunoSEQ multiplex PCR assay. This immuneACCESS table, as held by TCRdb, lists in-frame sequences with V and J called but not all clones. Of the missing ones, under half trace to an unresolved V gene in checked studies; the others have no known cause. The sample records almost 20,000 clones, around 85% of which are singletons. Roughly 15% of the sample is in the top ten clones. Sample: CD8+ T cells sorted from blood. These receptors came from a man between 40 and 49 years old in good health.

This clone was seen a single time. The CDR3 spells CASSPMDGGGNEQFF. The DNA for the CDR3 is TGTGCCAGCAGCCCTATGGACGGGGGTGGCAATGAGCAGTTCTTC. The chain joins TRBV9 to TRBJ2-1, with D possibly TRBD2 on 6 matching bases. The CDR3 covers 15 residues. V was cut by 4 bases and J by 6 bases, with 17 bases left in between. Germline CDR1 and CDR2: SGDLS and YYNGEE.

This clone was observed a single time. The V call is TRBV7-8, the J call TRBJ2-2; 7 bases are shared with TRBD1. The CDR3 is made up of 14 amino acids. J gave up 4 bases and V 5 bases, and 4 bases lay outside the gene matches. Germline-derived CDR1 and CDR2 are SGHVS and FQNEAQ. The CDR3 sequence is CASSPRTGTGELFF. In nucleotides, the CDR3 is TGTGCCAGCAGCCCACGGACAGGCACCGGGGAGCTGTTTTTT. Full variable domain (rest looked up from reference TRBV7-8 and TRBJ2-2): GAGVSQSPRYKVAKRGQDVALRCDPISGHVSLFWYQQALGQGPEFLTYFQNEAQLDKSGLPSDRFFAERPEGSVSTLKIQRTQQEDSAVYLCASSPRTGTGELFFGEGSRLTVL.

V and J are TRBV28 and TRBJ2-1; 9 bases map to TRBD1. The CDR3 has 17 amino acids. V lost 6 bases to trimming and J lost 3 bases; unmatched junction nucleotides: 12. CDR1 and CDR2 (germline): MDHEN, SYDVKM. Here the CDR3 DNA reads TGTGCCAGCAGCCGCGCCCCCACAGGGGGCATCTACAATGAGCAGTTCTTC. Translated, it gives CASSRAPTGGIYNEQFF.

The chain couples TRBV7-6 to TRBJ2-1; 8 nucleotides match TRBD2. With V trimmed by 5 bases and J by 4 bases, 7 bases remained unmatched. The V gene's germline CDR1 is SGHVS and CDR2 FNYEAQ. This CDR3 comprises 15 residues. DNA of the CDR3: TGTGCCAGCAGCCTTATTAGCGGGGAATACAATGAGCAGTTCTTC. Protein product: CASSLISGEYNEQFF.

This clone has just a few counts. The rearrangement links TRBV14 to TRBJ2-7, with a weak D call TRBD1 (6 bases). The CDR3 consists of 14 residues. Germline lookup yields CDR1 SGHDN and CDR2 FVKESK. V shed 2 bases and J shed 3 bases, with 11 bases lying between them. CDR3 amino acids: CASSQRDKIYEQYF. In DNA, the CDR3 is TGTGCCAGCAGCCAACGGGACAAGATCTACGAGCAGTACTTC.

The V and J genes are TRBV11-2 and TRBJ2-3; D possibly matches TRBD1 or TRBD2 (7 bases each). The germline V and J ends were trimmed by 1 base and 1 base, with 21 bases remaining between them. The V gene's germline CDR1 is SGHAT and CDR2 FQNNGV. The CDR3 is 19 residues long. The CDR3 is CASSLVPPSRGGGTDTQYF. The CDR3 DNA follows: TGTGCCAGCAGCTTAGTACCGCCCTCCAGGGGGGGTGGCACAGATACGCAGTATTTT. Together with reference TRBV11-2 and TRBJ2-3, the CDR3 gives the full variable domain: EAGVAQSPRYKIIEKRQSVAFWCNPISGHATLYWYQQILGQGPKLLIQFQNNGVVDDSQLPKDRFSAERLKGVDSTLKIQPAKLEDSAVYLCASSLVPPSRGGGTDTQYFGPGTRLTVL.

The genes are TRBV27 and TRBJ2-7; TRBD1 matches at 7 bases. The germline V gene encodes CDR1 MNHEY and CDR2 SMNVEV (reference sequence). CDR3 length: 15 amino acids. Trimming cost V 5 bases and J 3 bases; bases outside gene matches: 10. The chain's CDR3 is CASSPSPGQYYEQYF. The CDR3 DNA reads as TGTGCCAGCAGTCCTTCTCCGGGACAGTACTACGAGCAGTACTTC.

This clone was seen once. V is TRBV28 and J is TRBJ1-2; a possible D gene is TRBD1 (5 bases). Between the trimmed V and J ends, which lost 2 bases and 2 bases, there was a span of 12 bases. Per the germline V gene, CDR1 is MDHEN and CDR2 is SYDVKM. This CDR3 comprises 15 residues. CDR3 DNA: TGTGCCAGCAGTTTACAGGGAGTCCCCAACTATGGCTACACCTTC. Translated: CASSLQGVPNYGYTF.

V gene TRBV5-1 combines with J gene TRBJ2-7; the D gene is possibly TRBD2 (6 bases). V was cut by 5 bases and J by 1 base, with 13 bases left in between. Germline V lookup: CDR1 SGHRS, CDR2 YFSETQ. CDR3 length: 14 amino acids. The CDR3: CASRSTRGSYEQYF. The CDR3 DNA follows: TGCGCCAGCAGGTCGACTAGAGGATCCTACGAGCAGTACTTC. Filled out from reference TRBV5-1 and TRBJ2-7, the complete variable domain reads KAGVTQTPRYLIKTRGQQVTLSCSPISGHRSVSWYQQTPGQGLQFLFEYFSETQRNKGNFPGRFSGRQFSNSRSEMNVSTLELGDSALYLCASRSTRGSYEQYFGPGTRLTVT.

The chain combines TRBV7-9 with TRBJ2-7; D might be TRBD1 (6 bases). CDR1 and CDR2 (germline): SEHNR, FQNEAQ (reference sequence). This CDR3 is 13 amino acids long. Trimming shortened V by 2 bases and J by 5 bases, and 10 bases separated the two germline ends. Written as DNA, the CDR3 is TGTGCCAGCAGCTTACCAGGGGACAACGAGCAGTACTTC. This sequence encodes CASSLPGDNEQYF.

The V call is TRBV7-9, the J call TRBJ2-5; maybe TRBD1 (5 bases). CDR3 length: 14 residues. Trimming took off 5 bases at V and 4 bases at J, with 14 bases between the two ends. CDR1 SEHNR and CDR2 FQNEAQ come from the germline V gene (reference sequence). The CDR3, as DNA: TGTGCCAGCAGCCAACAGACAGTTCCAGAGACCCAGTACTTC. Its protein product is CASSQQTVPETQYF.

This chain uses TRBV27 with TRBJ2-5; 14 positions match TRBD2. The CDR3 is 15 amino acids. V trimming: 3 bases; J trimming: 11 bases; junction bases outside the gene matches: 8. Germline lookup yields CDR1 MNHEY and CDR2 SMNVEV (reference sequence). The CDR3 spells CASSFGGLAGVEQYF. CDR3 nucleotide sequence: TGTGCCAGCAGTTTTGGGGGACTAGCGGGAGTAGAGCAGTACTTC.

CDR3 protein: CASSLSGYNQPQHF. The CDR3 nucleotides are TGTGCCAGCAGTTTATCGGGCTACAATCAGCCCCAGCATTTT. The chain combines TRBV27 with TRBJ1-5; D unclear. Between the trimmed V and J ends, which lost 0 bases and 3 bases, there was a span of 6 bases. Germline CDR1 is MNHEY and CDR2 is SMNVEV (reference sequence). This CDR3 region has 14 residues.

The rearrangement links TRBV28 to TRBJ1-4; tentative D call: TRBD1 (6 bases). Trimming cost V 2 bases and J 7 bases, with 14 bases left between them. There are 15 residues in the CDR3. The germline gives CDR1 MDHEN, CDR2 SYDVKM. CDR3 residues: CASSLTGGPGEKLFF. The CDR3 DNA reads TGTGCCAGCAGTTTAACGGGGGGCCCAGGTGAAAAACTGTTTTTT. Full variable domain (rest looked up from reference TRBV28 and TRBJ1-4): DVKVTQSSRYLVKRTGEKVFLECVQDMDHENMFWYRQDPGLGLRLIYFSYDVKMKEKGDIPEGYSVSREKKERFSLILESASTNQTSMYLCASSLTGGPGEKLFFGSGTQLSVL.

This chain connects TRBV7-9 to TRBJ2-5; either TRBD1 or TRBD2 may supply D (6 bases each). Judging by the DNA end, TRBJ2-7 fits better; the J call may be wrong. The CDR3 extends over 10 amino acids. CDR1 is SEHNR, CDR2 FQNEAQ, per germline (reference sequence). CDR3 coding DNA: TGTGCTACAAGGGGGGCCGAGCAGTACTTC. Protein product: CATRGAEQYF.

For the CDR3, the DNA is TGTGCCAGCAGACCGCGACTAGGGGCGCAAGAGACCCAGTACTTC. This translates into CASRPRLGAQETQYF. V is TRBV6-5 and J is TRBJ2-5; a possible D gene is TRBD2 (6 bases). In germline, CDR1 is MNHEY, CDR2 SVGAGI. Trimming cost V 6 bases and J 2 bases, with 16 bases left between them. This CDR3 comprises 15 residues.

Only one count was recorded for this clone. As DNA, the CDR3 is TGTGCCAGCAGTTACTTAGGGGGCAAAGGGGAGACCCAGTACTTC. Translated: CASSYLGGKGETQYF. This rearrangement joins TRBV6-5 to TRBJ2-5; 7 bases line up with TRBD1. The junction had 7 bases not matched to a gene; V was cut back by 1 base and J by 5 bases. The CDR3 runs 15 residues. The germline V gene has CDR1 MNHEY and CDR2 SVGAGI.

This chain connects TRBV4-1 to TRBJ2-3; 9 bases map to TRBD2. This CDR3 has 17 residues. Germline lookup yields CDR1 MGHRA and CDR2 YSYEKL. V was clipped by 1 base and J by 2 bases; unmatched bases: 7. This CDR3 reads CASSQGRLADHTDTQYF. The CDR3, as DNA: TGCGCCAGCAGCCAAGGCCGACTAGCGGATCACACAGATACGCAGTATTTT.

The chain couples TRBV4-1 to TRBJ2-7; 7 nucleotides agree with TRBD1. CDR1 and CDR2 from the germline V gene are MGHRA and YSYEKL. Trimming removed 2 bases from V and 2 bases from J; junction bases left unmatched: 12. This CDR3 contains 17 residues. CDR3 DNA sequence: TGCGCCAGCAGCCAAAAAATTATTCCGGGACAGACCTACGAGCAGTACTTC. Its protein product is CASSQKIIPGQTYEQYF.

This sequence joins TRBV6-5 and TRBJ1-5; 9 bases fit TRBD1. Germline-derived CDR1 and CDR2 are MNHEY and SVGAGI. V shed 5 bases and J 4 bases; nucleotides not matched to a gene: 6. This CDR3 region has 15 residues. The chain's CDR3 is CASSRHGQGNQPQHF. The CDR3 DNA is TGTGCCAGCAGTCGCCATGGACAGGGGAATCAGCCCCAGCATTTT.

The chain employs TRBV27 and TRBJ1-2; the D is unclear. The germline V and J ends were trimmed by 7 bases and 4 bases, with 22 bases remaining between them. In germline, CDR1 is MNHEY, CDR2 SMNVEV (reference sequence). The CDR3 extends over 16 amino acids. The CDR3 coding sequence is TGTGCCAGCACCACATCCTCCGACAAGCAGTCCTATGGCTACACCTTC. Translating it yields CASTTSSDKQSYGYTF.

The chain couples TRBV27 to TRBJ1-4; D is ambiguous. CDR1 and CDR2 from the germline V gene are MNHEY and SMNVEV (reference sequence). The V and J ends lost 7 bases and 8 bases respectively, with 14 bases between them. The CDR3 runs 13 residues. CDR3 bases: TGTGCCAGCAAGGGCCCCGACGGGGAAAAACTGTTTTTT. Encoded protein: CASKGPDGEKLFF.

The chain combines TRBV28 with TRBJ1-6; D is possibly TRBD1 (5 bases). The CDR3 sequence is 13 residues long. Germline CDR1 and CDR2: MDHEN and SYDVKM. Deletions cut 5 bases from V and 8 bases from J, with 10 bases between. CDR3 sequence: CASSTTQDSPLHF. Written as DNA, the CDR3 is TGTGCCAGCAGTACAACACAGGATTCACCCCTCCACTTT.

This clone showed up just once. The CDR3 loop reads CASSLVGQGYNEQFF. DNA of the CDR3: TGCGCCAGCAGCTTGGTGGGACAGGGGTACAATGAGCAGTTCTTC. The V and J genes are TRBV5-1 and TRBJ2-1, with 10 bases lining up with TRBD1. CDR3 length equals 15 residues. V shed 0 bases and J 4 bases; nucleotides not matched to a gene: 1. CDR1 and CDR2 (germline): SGHRS, YFSETQ. Drawing the rest from reference TRBV5-1 and TRBJ2-1, the complete variable domain is KAGVTQTPRYLIKTRGQQVTLSCSPISGHRSVSWYQQTPGQGLQFLFEYFSETQRNKGNFPGRFSGRQFSNSRSEMNVSTLELGDSALYLCASSLVGQGYNEQFFGPGTRLTVL.

This clone was seen a handful of times. This chain connects TRBV2 to TRBJ2-7; D call uncertain. Trimming took 4 bases from V and 0 from J, leaving 16 bases between them. This CDR3 has 16 residues. The germline V gene has CDR1 SNHLY and CDR2 FYNNEI. For the CDR3, the DNA is TGTGCCAGCAGTGTCGCTACGACGGACCTCTCCTACGAGCAGTACTTC. It yields the protein CASSVATTDLSYEQYF.

This chain connects TRBV4-2 to TRBJ2-7, with 7 positions matching TRBD2. The trim removed 1 base at V and 7 bases at J, leaving 7 bases unmatched. Germline-derived CDR1 and CDR2 are LGHNA and YNFKEQ. CDR3 length equals 14 residues. In nucleotides, the CDR3 is TGTGCCAGCAGCCAAGTCGCGGGGGAAAGGGAGCAGTACTTC. It specifies CASSQVAGEREQYF.

The chain has TRBV27 and TRBJ2-7, with TRBD2 matching 8 bases. CDR1 and CDR2 (germline): MNHEY, SMNVEV (reference sequence). The length of the CDR3 is 15 residues. V shed 5 bases, J shed 2 bases, and the junction held 8 bases outside the gene matches. CDR3 in DNA: TGTGCCAGCAGTCCCTTTAGCGGGGTCCCCTACGAGCAGTACTTC. It yields the protein CASSPFSGVPYEQYF.